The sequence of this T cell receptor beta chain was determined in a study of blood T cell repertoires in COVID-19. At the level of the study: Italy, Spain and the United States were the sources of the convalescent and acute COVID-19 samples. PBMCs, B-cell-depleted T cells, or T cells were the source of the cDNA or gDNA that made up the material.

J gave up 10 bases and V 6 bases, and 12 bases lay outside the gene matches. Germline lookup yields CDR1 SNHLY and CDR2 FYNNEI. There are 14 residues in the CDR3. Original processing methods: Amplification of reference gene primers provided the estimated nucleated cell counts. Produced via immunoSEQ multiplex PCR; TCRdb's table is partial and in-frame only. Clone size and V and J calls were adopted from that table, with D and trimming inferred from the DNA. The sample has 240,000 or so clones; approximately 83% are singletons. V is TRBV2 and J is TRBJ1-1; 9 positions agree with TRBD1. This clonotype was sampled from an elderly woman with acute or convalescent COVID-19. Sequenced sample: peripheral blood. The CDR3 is CASRGGQGRGAAFF. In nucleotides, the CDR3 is TGTGCCAGCAGGGGAGGACAGGGGAGGGGTGCAGCTTTCTTT.